The 20 T cell receptor beta chains reported below all come from one sample, sequenced in a study of T-cell reconstitution after alpha-beta-depleted transplantation in children. The TCRbeta library incorporated unique molecular identifiers. In TCRdb, the PCR reads were re-called with MiXCR into one record per CDR3 protein. The table shows about 270,000 distinct CDR3 sequences, with 9.5% to 10% occurring only once. This specimen was PBMCs from the stem cell graft donor, taken from the stem cell graft. Receptors were obtained from a human donor who donated a stem cell graft to a child with SCID.

The rearrangement links TRBV5-4 to TRBJ2-3; D tentatively fits TRBD1 or TRBD2 (6 bases each). Germline values: CDR1 SGHNT, CDR2 YYREEE (reference sequence). The CDR3 totals 16 residues. V was shortened by 4 bases and J by 2 bases, with 17 bases between the two germline ends. Here the CDR3 reads CASSPLAGGATDTQYF. Written as DNA, the CDR3 is TGTGCCAGCAGCCCACTAGCCGGGGGCGCCACAGATACGCAGTATTTT. The full variable domain, with the rest looked up from reference TRBV5-4 and TRBJ2-3, is ETGVTQSPTHLIKTRGQQVTLRCSSQSGHNTVSWYQQALGQGPQFIFQYYREEENGRGNFPPRFSGLQFPNYSSELNVNALELDDSALYLCASSPLAGGATDTQYFGPGTRLTVL.

This sequence joins TRBV10-2 and TRBJ2-7; 10 bases align to TRBD2. This CDR3 contains 16 residues. The V and J ends lost 2 bases and 2 bases, in that order; junction bases with no gene match: 6. Germline V gene sequence: CDR1 WSHSY, CDR2 SAAADI. CDR3: CASSERLAGEPYEQYF. CDR3 nucleotide sequence: TGCGCCAGCAGTGAGAGGCTAGCGGGAGAACCCTACGAGCAGTACTTC.

This rearrangement joins TRBV7-6 to TRBJ2-2; TRBD2 matches at 13 bases. Germline assignment: CDR1 SGHVS and CDR2 FNYEAQ. V lost 6 bases, J lost 5 bases, and 6 bases stayed unmatched. The CDR3 spans 16 residues. The CDR3 reads CASSLLAGGSTGELFF. The CDR3 bases are TGTGCCAGCAGTCTACTAGCGGGGGGGTCGACCGGGGAGCTGTTTTTT.

This chain joins TRBV7-9 and TRBJ2-1; D could derive from TRBD1 or TRBD2 (5 bases each). Germline CDR1 reads SEHNR; CDR2 reads FQNEAQ (reference sequence). CDR3 length: 15 residues. Trimming stripped 7 bases from V and 0 bases from J, with 13 bases between. CDR3 nucleotides: TGTGCCAGCATCCAGGGACCCTTCTCCTACAATGAGCAGTTCTTC. As protein: CASIQGPFSYNEQFF.

This clonotype was seen many times. The V gene is TRBV29-1, the J gene TRBJ2-3, with TRBD1 matching 8 bases. Germline CDR1 and CDR2: SQVTM and ANQGSEA. This CDR3 has 13 residues. Trimming at V came to 6 bases and at J to 5 bases, leaving 7 bases not matched to a gene. CDR3 amino acids: CSVLDRAGDTQYF. The CDR3 DNA is TGCAGCGTCCTGGACAGGGCGGGAGATACGCAGTATTTT.

The sample holds many counts of this clonotype. The chain combines TRBV7-8 with TRBJ2-5; 8 bases map to TRBD1. The ends lost 8 bases at V and 5 bases at J; junction bases unmatched: 10. The length of the CDR3 is 14 residues. Germline loops: CDR1 SGHVS, CDR2 FQNEAQ. The CDR3 DNA reads TGTGCCAGCCGAAGCCCAGGGGGCAGGGAGACCCAGTACTTC. Protein sequence: CASRSPGGRETQYF.

The V and J genes are TRBV10-3 and TRBJ1-2; D is perhaps TRBD1 (5 bases). The CDR3 is 13 residues long. Germline-derived CDR1 and CDR2 are ENHRY and SYGVKD. Trimming pared 4 bases from V and 6 bases from J, leaving 12 bases between. This chain's CDR3 is CAISGEGKHGYTF. The CDR3 region has the DNA TGTGCCATCAGTGGGGAGGGGAAGCATGGCTACACCTTC.

This clonotype has just a few counts. This chain uses TRBV20-1 with TRBJ2-1, with 7 bases identical to TRBD1. This CDR3 comprises 15 residues. The germline V gene encodes CDR1 DFQATT and CDR2 SNEGSKA (reference sequence). V was clipped by 6 bases and J by 3 bases; unmatched bases: 11. CDR3 sequence: CSARQGHEDYNEQFF. CDR3 bases: TGCAGTGCCAGACAGGGACACGAAGACTACAATGAGCAGTTCTTC.

The gene calls are TRBV20-1 and TRBJ2-3, with D perhaps assigned TRBD1 or TRBD2 (5 bases each). Trimming removed 7 bases from V and 3 bases from J, with 20 bases in between. CDR3 length equals 15 residues. Germline V lookup: CDR1 DFQATT, CDR2 SNEGSKA (reference sequence). CDR3: CSVPGRGRWTDTQYF. For the CDR3, the DNA is TGCAGTGTTCCCGGTCGGGGCAGATGGACAGATACGCAGTATTTT.

This clonotype has only one observation. This chain links TRBV4-1 with TRBJ2-7; a weak D match, TRBD1 (6 bases). With 1 base removed from V and 9 bases from J, the gap between germline ends came to 19 bases. The CDR3 has 15 residues. CDR1 MGHRA and CDR2 YSYEKL come from the germline V gene. CDR3 DNA sequence: TGCGCCAGCAGCCAAGTTGCGCAGGGGCGTATCGGGCAGTACTTC. Translating gives CASSQVAQGRIGQYF.

This clonotype was picked up a small number of times. This chain uses TRBV27 with TRBJ1-5; 11 bases are shared with TRBD1. This CDR3 comprises 14 residues. Germline V CDR1 and CDR2: MNHEY, SMNVEV (reference sequence). V was clipped by 7 bases and J by 6 bases; unmatched bases: 5. Here the CDR3 DNA reads TGTGCCAGCAAACCCGGGACAGGGGGTCAGCCCCAGCATTTT. This translates into CASKPGTGGQPQHF.

This clonotype has just a few counts. V gene TRBV29-1 combines with J gene TRBJ2-3; 7 nucleotides align to TRBD1. Germline CDR1 is SQVTM and CDR2 is ANQGSEA. V lost 4 bases to trimming and J lost 0 bases; unmatched junction nucleotides: 10. The CDR3 extends over 16 amino acids. The CDR3 reads CSVGVRTGASTDTQYF. The CDR3 region has the DNA TGCAGCGTTGGGGTTCGAACAGGGGCTAGCACAGATACGCAGTATTTT.

This clonotype was counted a few times. The V and J genes are TRBV5-5 and TRBJ1-6; no firm D call. V shed 2 bases and J shed 0 bases, with 9 bases lying between them. Germline-derived CDR1 and CDR2 are SGHKS and YYEKEE (reference sequence). The CDR3 spans 16 residues. CDR3 amino acids: CASSFYGSSYNSPLHF. In DNA, the CDR3 is TGTGCCAGCAGCTTTTACGGAAGCTCCTATAATTCACCCCTCCACTTT.

This clonotype was found many times. This rearrangement joins TRBV12-3 or TRBV12-4 to TRBJ1-2; the D gene is possibly TRBD1 (5 bases). The CDR3 is made up of 12 amino acids. V shed 6 bases and J shed 5 bases, with 10 bases lying between them. The CDR3 DNA is TGTGCCAGCAGCCAGAGGGGTTATGGCTACACCTTC. Amino acids: CASSQRGYGYTF.

There are a few counts of this clonotype. The J gene is TRBJ1-5, the V gene TRBV10-2; D gene uncertain. This CDR3 contains 13 residues. The germline V gene encodes CDR1 WSHSY and CDR2 SAAADI. V lost 6 bases, J lost 3 bases, and 9 bases lay in between. Here the CDR3 DNA reads TGCGCCAGCAGAGAAAGCACCAATCAGCCCCAGCATTTT. It specifies CASRESTNQPQHF.

The chain recombines TRBV6-1 with TRBJ2-7, with unresolved D. CDR1 and CDR2 (germline): MNHNS, SASEGT. The length of the CDR3 is 14 residues. V was shortened by 2 bases and J by 6 bases, with 14 bases between the two germline ends. Here the CDR3 reads CASSEKVSGLEQYF. Here the CDR3 DNA reads TGTGCCAGCAGTGAAAAGGTTTCGGGCCTCGAGCAGTACTTC.

The CDR3 here is CASSLKRTGANTDTQYF. CDR3 in DNA: TGTGCCAGCAGCTTAAAAAGAACAGGGGCAAACACAGATACGCAGTATTTT. V is TRBV6-5 and J is TRBJ2-3, with 7 bases identical to TRBD1. There are 17 residues in the CDR3. Germline values: CDR1 MNHEY, CDR2 SVGAGI. The V segment lost 6 bases and the J segment 2 bases; nucleotides outside the gene matches: 14.

This clonotype was seen ten or more times. J is TRBJ2-3 and V is TRBV6-2 or TRBV6-3; TRBD2 might be the D (6 bases). Trimming removed 2 bases from V and 5 bases from J, with 17 bases in between. Germline CDR1 is MNHEY and CDR2 is SVGEGT. The CDR3 runs 16 residues. The DNA of the CDR3 is TGTGCCAGCAGTTACGGGATGAGGGGAGGAAGAGATACGCAGTATTTT. It encodes CASSYGMRGGRDTQYF.

Only a few counts were recorded for this clonotype. The chain has TRBV20-1 and TRBJ2-7; 7 bases fit TRBD1. Germline CDR1 DFQATT, CDR2 SNEGSKA (reference sequence). There are 14 residues in the CDR3. The V segment lost 6 bases and the J segment 6 bases; nucleotides outside the gene matches: 14. This CDR3 is CSAQSTGLAREQYF. The CDR3 DNA reads TGCAGTGCGCAGTCGACAGGGTTAGCCCGCGAGCAGTACTTC.

Only a few counts were recorded for this clonotype. The gene calls are TRBV3-1 and TRBJ2-1; the match to TRBD1 covers 9 bases. CDR1 and CDR2 from the germline V gene are LGHDT and YNNKEL (reference sequence). Germline trimming cut 4 bases from V and 8 bases from J; bases unmatched to any gene: 12. There are 16 residues in the CDR3. The CDR3 bases are TGTGCCAGCAGCCTTCCGGGACAGGGAGTTTACGATGAGCAGTTCTTC. Amino acid sequence: CASSLPGQGVYDEQFF.